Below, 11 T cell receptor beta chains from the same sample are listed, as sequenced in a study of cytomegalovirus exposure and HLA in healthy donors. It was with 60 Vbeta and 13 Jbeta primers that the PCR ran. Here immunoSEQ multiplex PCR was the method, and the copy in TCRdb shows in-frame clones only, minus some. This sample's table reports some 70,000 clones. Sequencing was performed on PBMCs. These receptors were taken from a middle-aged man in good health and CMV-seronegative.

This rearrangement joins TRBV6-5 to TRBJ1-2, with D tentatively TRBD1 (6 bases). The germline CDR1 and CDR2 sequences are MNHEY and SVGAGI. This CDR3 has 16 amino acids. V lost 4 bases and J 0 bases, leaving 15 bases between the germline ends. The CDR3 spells CASSFTGRGSNYGYTF. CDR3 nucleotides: TGTGCCAGCAGTTTCACCGGGAGGGGGTCTAACTATGGCTACACCTTC.

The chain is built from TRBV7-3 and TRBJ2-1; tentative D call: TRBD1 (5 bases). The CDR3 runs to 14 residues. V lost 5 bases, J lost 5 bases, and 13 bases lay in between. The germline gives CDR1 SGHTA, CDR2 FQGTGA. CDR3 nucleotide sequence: TGTGCCAGCAGCCGGCAGGGAAACAACAATGAGCAGTTCTTC. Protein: CASSRQGNNNEQFF.

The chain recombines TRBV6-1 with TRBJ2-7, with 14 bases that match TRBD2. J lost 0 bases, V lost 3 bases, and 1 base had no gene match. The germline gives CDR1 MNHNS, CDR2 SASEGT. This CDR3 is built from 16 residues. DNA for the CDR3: TGTGCCAGCAGTGAGGGGACTAGCGGGAGCTCCTACGAGCAGTACTTC. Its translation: CASSEGTSGSSYEQYF.

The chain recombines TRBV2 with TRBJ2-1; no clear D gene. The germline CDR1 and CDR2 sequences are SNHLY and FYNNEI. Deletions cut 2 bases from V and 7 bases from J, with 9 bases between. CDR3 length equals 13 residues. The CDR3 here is CASSELRSNEQFF. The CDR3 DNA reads TGTGCCAGCAGTGAATTGAGGAGTAATGAGCAGTTCTTC.

The CDR3 DNA follows: TGTGCCAGCAGTTACTTTGCGGATACCTACGAGCAGTACTTC. Its translation: CASSYFADTYEQYF. The chain uses TRBV6-5 and TRBJ2-7; no clear D. The ends were cut back, 1 base at V and 2 bases at J, with 9 bases in the middle. The CDR3 loop spans 14 amino acids. The germline gives CDR1 MNHEY, CDR2 SVGAGI.

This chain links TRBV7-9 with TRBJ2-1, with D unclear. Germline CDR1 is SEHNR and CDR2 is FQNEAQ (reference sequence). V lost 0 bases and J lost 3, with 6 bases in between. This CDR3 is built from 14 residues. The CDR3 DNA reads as TGTGCCAGCAGCTTAGCGTCTATCTACAATGAGCAGTTCTTC. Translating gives CASSLASIYNEQFF. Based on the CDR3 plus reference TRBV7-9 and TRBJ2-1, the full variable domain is DTGVSQNPRHKITKRGQNVTFRCDPISEHNRLYWYRQTLGQGPEFLTYFQNEAQLEKSRLLSDRFSAERPKGSFSTLEIQRTEQGDSAMYLCASSLASIYNEQFFGPGTRLTVL.

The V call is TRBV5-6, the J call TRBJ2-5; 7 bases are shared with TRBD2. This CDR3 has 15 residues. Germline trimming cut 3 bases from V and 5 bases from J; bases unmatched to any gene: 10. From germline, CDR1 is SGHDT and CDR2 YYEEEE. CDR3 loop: CASSSMSGAGETQYF. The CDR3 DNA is TGTGCCAGCAGCTCCATGAGTGGAGCGGGGGAGACCCAGTACTTC.

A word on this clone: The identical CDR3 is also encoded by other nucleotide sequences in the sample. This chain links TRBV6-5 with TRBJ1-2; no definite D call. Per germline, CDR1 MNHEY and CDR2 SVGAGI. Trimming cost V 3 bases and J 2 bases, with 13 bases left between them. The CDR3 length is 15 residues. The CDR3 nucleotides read TGTGCCAGCAGTTATTCATTGGAGAGGAACTATGGCTACACCTTC. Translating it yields CASSYSLERNYGYTF.

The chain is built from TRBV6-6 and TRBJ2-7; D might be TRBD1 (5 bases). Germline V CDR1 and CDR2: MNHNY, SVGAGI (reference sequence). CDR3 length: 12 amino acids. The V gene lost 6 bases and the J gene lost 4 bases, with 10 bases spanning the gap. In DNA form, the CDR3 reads TGTGCCAGCAGCCTACAGGTATACGAGCAGTACTTC. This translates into CASSLQVYEQYF.

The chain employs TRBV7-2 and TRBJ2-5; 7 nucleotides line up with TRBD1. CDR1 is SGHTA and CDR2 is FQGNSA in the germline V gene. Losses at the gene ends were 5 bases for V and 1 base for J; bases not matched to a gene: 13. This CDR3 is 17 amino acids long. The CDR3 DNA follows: TGTGCCAGCAGCACGACACCTCGCAGGGGGTTCCAAGAGACCCAGTACTTC. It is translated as CASSTTPRRGFQETQYF.

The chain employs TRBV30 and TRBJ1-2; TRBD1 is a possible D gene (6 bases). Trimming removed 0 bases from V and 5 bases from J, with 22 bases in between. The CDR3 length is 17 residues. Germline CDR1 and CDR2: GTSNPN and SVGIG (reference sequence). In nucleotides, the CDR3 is TGTGCCTGGAGTGTTCGTTATGGTTTTCGGGGGGCGTATGGCTACACCTTC. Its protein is CAWSVRYGFRGAYGYTF.